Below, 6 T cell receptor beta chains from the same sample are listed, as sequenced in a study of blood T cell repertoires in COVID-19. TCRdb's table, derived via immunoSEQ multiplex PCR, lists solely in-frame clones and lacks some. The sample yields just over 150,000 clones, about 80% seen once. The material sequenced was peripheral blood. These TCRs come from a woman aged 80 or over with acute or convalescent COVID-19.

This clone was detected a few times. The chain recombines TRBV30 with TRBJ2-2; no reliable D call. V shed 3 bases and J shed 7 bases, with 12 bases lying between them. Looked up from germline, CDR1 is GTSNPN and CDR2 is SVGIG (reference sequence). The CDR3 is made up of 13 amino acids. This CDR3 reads CAWSGVDGGELFF. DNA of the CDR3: TGTGCCTGGAGCGGAGTAGATGGCGGGGAGCTGTTTTTT.

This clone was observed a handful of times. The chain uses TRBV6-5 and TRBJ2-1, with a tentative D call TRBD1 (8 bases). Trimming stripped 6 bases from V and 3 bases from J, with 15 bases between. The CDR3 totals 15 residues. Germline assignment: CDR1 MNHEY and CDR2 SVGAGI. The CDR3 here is CASRHNRGGYNEQFF. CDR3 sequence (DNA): TGTGCCAGCAGACACAACAGGGGGGGCTACAATGAGCAGTTCTTC.

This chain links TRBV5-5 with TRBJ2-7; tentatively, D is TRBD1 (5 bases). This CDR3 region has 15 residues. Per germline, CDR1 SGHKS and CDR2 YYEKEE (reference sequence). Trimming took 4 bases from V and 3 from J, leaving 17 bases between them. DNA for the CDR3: TGTGCCAGCAGCCCTACGCCGGACACCAACTACGAGCAGTACTTC. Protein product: CASSPTPDTNYEQYF.

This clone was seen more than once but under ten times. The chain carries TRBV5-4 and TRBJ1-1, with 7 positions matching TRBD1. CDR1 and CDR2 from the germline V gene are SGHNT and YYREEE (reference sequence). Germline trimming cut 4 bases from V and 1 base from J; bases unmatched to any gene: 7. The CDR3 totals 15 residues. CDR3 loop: CASSLPGTENTEAFF. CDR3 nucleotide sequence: TGTGCCAGCAGCCTCCCAGGGACAGAGAACACTGAAGCTTTCTTT.

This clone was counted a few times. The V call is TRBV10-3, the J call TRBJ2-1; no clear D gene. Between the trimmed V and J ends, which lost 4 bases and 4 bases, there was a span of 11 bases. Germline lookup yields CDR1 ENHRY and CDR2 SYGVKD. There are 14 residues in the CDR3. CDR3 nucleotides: TGTGCCATCAGTGTTCTAGGCCCGTACAATGAGCAGTTCTTC. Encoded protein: CAISVLGPYNEQFF.

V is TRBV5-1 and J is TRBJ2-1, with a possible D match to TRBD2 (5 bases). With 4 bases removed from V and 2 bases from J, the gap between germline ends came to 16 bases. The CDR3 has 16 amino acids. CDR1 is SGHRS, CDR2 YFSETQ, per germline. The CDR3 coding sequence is TGCGCCAGCAGCATTGGTGGGAGCCTAGCCTACAATGAGCAGTTCTTC. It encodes CASSIGGSLAYNEQFF.